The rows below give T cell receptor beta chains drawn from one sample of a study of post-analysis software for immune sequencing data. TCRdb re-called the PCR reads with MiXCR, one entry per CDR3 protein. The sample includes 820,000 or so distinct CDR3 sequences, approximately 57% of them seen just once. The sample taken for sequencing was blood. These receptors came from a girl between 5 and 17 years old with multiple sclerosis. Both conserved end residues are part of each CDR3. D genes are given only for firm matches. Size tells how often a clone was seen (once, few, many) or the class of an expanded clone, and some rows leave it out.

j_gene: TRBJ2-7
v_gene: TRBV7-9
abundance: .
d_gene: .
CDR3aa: CASSVMGVDEQYF
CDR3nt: TGTGCCAGCAGCGTAATGGGGGTCGACGAGCAGTACTTC

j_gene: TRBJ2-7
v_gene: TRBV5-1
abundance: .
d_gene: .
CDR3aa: CASSLEGVAEQYF
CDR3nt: TGCGCCAGCAGCTTGGAAGGGGTGGCCGAGCAGTACTTC

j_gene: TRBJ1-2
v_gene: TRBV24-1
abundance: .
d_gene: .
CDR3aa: CATTTIIYGYTF
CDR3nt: TGTGCCACCACGACCATTATTTATGGCTACACCTTC

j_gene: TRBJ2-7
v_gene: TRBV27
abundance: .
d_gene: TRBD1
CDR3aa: CASDRVYEQYF
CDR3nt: TGTGCCAGCGACAGGGTCTACGAGCAGTACTTC

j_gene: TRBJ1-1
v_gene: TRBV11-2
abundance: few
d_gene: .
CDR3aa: CASRHREVNTEAFF
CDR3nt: TGTGCCAGCAGGCACAGGGAAGTGAACACTGAAGCTTTCTTT

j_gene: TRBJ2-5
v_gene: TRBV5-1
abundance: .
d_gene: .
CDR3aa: CASSLAGGPQETQYF
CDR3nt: TGCGCCAGCAGCTTGGCCGGCGGGCCCCAAGAGACCCAGTACTTC

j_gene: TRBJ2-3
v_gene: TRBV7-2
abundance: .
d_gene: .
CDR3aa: CASSFGTPRQDTQYF
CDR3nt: TGTGCCAGCAGCTTCGGGACTCCCCGTCAGGATACGCAGTATTTT

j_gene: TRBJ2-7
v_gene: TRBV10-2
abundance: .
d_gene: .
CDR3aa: CASSESGRGDSYEQYF
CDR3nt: TGCGCCAGCAGTGAGTCCGGGCGGGGCGATTCCTACGAGCAGTACTTC

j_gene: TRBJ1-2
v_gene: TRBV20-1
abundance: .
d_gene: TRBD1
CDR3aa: CSARDGTGVLGGYTF
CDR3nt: TGCAGTGCTAGAGATGGGACAGGGGTGTTGGGCGGCTACACCTTC

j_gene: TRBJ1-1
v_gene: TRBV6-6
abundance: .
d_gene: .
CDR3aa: CASSYGAAGRKNTEAFF
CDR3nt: TGTGCCAGCAGTTACGGAGCGGCAGGGCGGAAGAACACTGAAGCTTTCTTT

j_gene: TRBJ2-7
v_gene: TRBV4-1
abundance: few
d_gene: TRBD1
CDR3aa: CASSHEGAPNEQYF
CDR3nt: TGCGCCAGCAGCCATGAGGGGGCCCCGAACGAGCAGTACTTC

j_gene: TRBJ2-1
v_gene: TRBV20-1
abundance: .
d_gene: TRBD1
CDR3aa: CSASRDRGLGNEQFF
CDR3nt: TGCAGTGCTAGCCGGGACAGGGGGCTTGGCAATGAGCAGTTCTTC

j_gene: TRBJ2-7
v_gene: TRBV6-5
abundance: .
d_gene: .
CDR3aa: CASSPPGPRSEQYF
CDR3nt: TGTGCCAGCAGCCCCCCGGGACCCCGAAGCGAGCAGTACTTC

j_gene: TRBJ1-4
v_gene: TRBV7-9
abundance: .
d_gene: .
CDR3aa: CASSLGALDEKLFF
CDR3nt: TGTGCCAGCAGCTTAGGGGCTCTGGACGAAAAACTGTTTTTT

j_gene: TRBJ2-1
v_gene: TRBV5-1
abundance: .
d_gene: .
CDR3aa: CASSLHDSSYNEQFF
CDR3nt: TGCGCCAGCAGCTTGCACGACAGCTCCTACAATGAGCAGTTCTTC

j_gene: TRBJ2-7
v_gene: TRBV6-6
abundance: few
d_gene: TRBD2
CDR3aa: CASSPSGYNEQYF
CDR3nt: TGTGCCAGCAGTCCTAGCGGATACAATGAGCAGTACTTC

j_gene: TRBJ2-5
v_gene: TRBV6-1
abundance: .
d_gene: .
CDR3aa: CASSAFFRSSDRGQETQYF
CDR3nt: TGTGCCAGCAGTGCATTCTTTAGGAGCTCGGATAGGGGGCAAGAGACCCAGTACTTC

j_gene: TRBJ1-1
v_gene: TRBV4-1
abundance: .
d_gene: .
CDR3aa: CASSVRSGSNTEAFF
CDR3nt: TGCGCCAGCAGCGTTCGTTCCGGGAGCAACACTGAAGCTTTCTTT

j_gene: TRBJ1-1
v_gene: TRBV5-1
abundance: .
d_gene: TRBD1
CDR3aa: CASRKGGQANTEAFF
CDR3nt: TGCGCCAGCAGAAAGGGGGGACAGGCGAACACTGAAGCTTTCTTT

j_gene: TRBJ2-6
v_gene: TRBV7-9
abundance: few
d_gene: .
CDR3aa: CASSPRAGSGANVLTF
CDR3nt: TGTGCCAGCAGCCCCCGGGCGGGATCTGGGGCCAACGTCCTGACTTTC

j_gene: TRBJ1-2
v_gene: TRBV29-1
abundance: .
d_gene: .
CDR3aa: CSVWTSFGYGHTF
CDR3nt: TGCAGCGTCTGGACATCTTTCGGCTATGGCCACACCTTC

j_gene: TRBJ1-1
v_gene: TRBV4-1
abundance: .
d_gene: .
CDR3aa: CASSLEEGGSTEAFF
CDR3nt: TGCGCCAGCAGCCTAGAGGAGGGTGGGTCGACTGAAGCTTTCTTT

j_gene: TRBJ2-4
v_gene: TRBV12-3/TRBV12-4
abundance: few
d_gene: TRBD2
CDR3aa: CASHPVGGVGQYF
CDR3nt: TGTGCCAGCCACCCTGTTGGGGGGGTCGGGCAGTACTTC

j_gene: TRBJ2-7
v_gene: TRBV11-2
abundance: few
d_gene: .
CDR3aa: CASSPTGFPYEQYF
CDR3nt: TGTGCCAGCAGTCCGACAGGATTCCCCTACGAGCAGTACTTC

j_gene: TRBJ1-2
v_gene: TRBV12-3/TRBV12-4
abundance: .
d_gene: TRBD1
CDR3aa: CASSSPWTGSYTF
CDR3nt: TGTGCCAGCAGTTCCCCCTGGACAGGGAGCTACACCTTC

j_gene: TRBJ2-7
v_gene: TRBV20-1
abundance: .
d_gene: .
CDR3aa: CSARGVRGAIDEQYF
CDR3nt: TGCAGTGCTAGAGGGGTTCGGGGGGCAATAGACGAGCAGTACTTC

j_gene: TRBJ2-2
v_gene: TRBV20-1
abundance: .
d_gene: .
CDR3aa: CSATRVRDTGELFF
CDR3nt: TGCAGTGCTACCCGGGTCCGGGACACCGGGGAGCTGTTTTTT

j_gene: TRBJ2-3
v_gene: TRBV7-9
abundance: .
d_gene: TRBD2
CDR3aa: CASSFGLAGAADTQYF
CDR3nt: TGCGCCAGCAGCTTTGGACTAGCGGGAGCTGCAGATACGCAGTATTTT

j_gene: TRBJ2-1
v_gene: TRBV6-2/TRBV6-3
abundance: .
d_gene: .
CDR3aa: CASSYNGPGNEQFF
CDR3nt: TGTGCCAGCAGTTATAATGGACCTGGAAATGAGCAGTTCTTC

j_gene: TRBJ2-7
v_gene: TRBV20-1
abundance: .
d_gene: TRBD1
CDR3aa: CSATGQGLSEQYF
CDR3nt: TGCAGTGCCACGGGACAGGGTCTTTCCGAGCAGTACTTC

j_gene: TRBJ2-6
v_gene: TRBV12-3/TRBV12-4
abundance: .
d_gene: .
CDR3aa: CATNIAAGANVLTF
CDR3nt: TGTGCCACCAACATAGCGGCTGGGGCCAACGTCCTGACTTTC

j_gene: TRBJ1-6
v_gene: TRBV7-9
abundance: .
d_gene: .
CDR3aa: CASSKRTRSSYNSPLHF
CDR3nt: TGTGCCAGCAGCAAACGGACCCGGAGCTCCTATAATTCACCCCTCCACTTT

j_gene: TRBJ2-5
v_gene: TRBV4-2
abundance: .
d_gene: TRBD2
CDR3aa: CASSQDGGTSGGASLVEETQYF
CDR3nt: TGTGCCAGCAGCCAAGATGGGGGAACTAGCGGGGGGGCTAGTTTAGTAGAAGAGACCCAGTACTTC

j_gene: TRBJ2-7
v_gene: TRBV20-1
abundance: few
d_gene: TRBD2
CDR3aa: CSAGLAGGSEQYF
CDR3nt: TGCAGTGCCGGACTAGCGGGAGGATCTGAGCAGTACTTC

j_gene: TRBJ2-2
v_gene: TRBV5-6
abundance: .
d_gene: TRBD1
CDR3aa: CASSWTGQGPQKDGELFF
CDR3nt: TGTGCCAGCAGTTGGACGGGACAGGGGCCGCAAAAGGACGGGGAGCTGTTTTTT

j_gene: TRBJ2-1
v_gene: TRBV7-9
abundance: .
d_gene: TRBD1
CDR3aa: CASSRNLQGRLYNEQFF
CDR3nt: TGTGCCAGCAGCCGTAACCTACAGGGGAGACTCTACAATGAGCAGTTCTTC

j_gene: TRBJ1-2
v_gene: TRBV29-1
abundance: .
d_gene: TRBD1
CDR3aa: CSASRQGTNYGYTF
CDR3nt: TGCAGCGCAAGTCGACAGGGAACTAACTATGGCTACACCTTC

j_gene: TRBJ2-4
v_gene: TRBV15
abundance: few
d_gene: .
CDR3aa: CATSARTGAGNIQYF
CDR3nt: TGTGCCACCAGCGCCCGGACGGGGGCGGGAAACATTCAGTACTTC

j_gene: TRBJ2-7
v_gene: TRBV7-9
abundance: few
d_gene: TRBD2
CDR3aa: CASRPSSGRPGEQYF
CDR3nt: TGTGCCAGCAGACCCTCTAGCGGGAGACCCGGCGAGCAGTACTTC

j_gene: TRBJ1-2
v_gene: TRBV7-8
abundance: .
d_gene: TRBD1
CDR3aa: CASSLRQTGVSYGYTF
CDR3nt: TGTGCCAGCAGCTTGCGGCAGACAGGGGTTTCCTATGGCTACACCTTC

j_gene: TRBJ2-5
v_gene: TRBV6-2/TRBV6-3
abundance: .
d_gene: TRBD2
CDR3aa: CASSYSGLAAYNEQYF
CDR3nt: TGTGCCAGCAGTTACTCGGGTCTAGCGGCCTACAATGAGCAGTACTTC

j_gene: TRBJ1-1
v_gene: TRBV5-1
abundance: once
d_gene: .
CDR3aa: CASSLEGIGNTEAFF
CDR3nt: TGCGCCAGCAGCTTGGAAGGGATTGGGAACACTGAAGCTTTCTTT

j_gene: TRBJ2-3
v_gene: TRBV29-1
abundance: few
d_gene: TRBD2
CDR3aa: CSVVKGLAGTDTQYF
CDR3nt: TGCAGCGTTGTAAAAGGACTAGCGGGGACAGATACGCAGTATTTT

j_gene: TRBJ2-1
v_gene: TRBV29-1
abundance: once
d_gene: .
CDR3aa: CSAALGMSYNEQFF
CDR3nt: TGCAGCGCCGCACTAGGGATGTCTTACAATGAGCAGTTCTTC

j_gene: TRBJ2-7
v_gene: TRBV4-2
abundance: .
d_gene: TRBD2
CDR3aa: CASSQAFSGGCYEQYF
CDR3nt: TGTGCCAGCAGCCAAGCTTTCTCGGGAGGCTGCTACGAGCAGTACTTC

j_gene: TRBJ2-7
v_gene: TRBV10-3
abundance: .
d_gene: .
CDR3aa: CASTGAADEQYF
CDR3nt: TGTGCCTCCACCGGGGCGGCCGACGAGCAGTACTTC

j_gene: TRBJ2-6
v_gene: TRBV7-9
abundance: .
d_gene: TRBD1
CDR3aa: CASSRRTGGAFGANVLTF
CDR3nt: TGTGCCAGCAGCCGCCGGACAGGGGGCGCCTTTGGGGCCAACGTCCTGACTTTC

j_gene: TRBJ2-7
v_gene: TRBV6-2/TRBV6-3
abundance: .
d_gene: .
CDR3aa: CASSYDSPYEQYF
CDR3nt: TGTGCCAGCAGTTACGACAGCCCCTACGAGCAGTACTTC

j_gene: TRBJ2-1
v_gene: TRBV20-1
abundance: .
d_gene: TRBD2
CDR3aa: CSARAPLAAANEQFF
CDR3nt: TGCAGTGCTAGGGCCCCGCTAGCGGCCGCCAATGAGCAGTTCTTC

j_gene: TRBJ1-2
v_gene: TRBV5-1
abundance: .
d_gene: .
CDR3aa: CASSLASAVWEYGYTF
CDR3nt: TGCGCCAGCAGCTTGGCCTCGGCAGTTTGGGAGTATGGCTACACCTTC

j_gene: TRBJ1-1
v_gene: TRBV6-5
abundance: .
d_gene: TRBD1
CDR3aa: CASSADRRNTEAFF
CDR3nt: TGTGCCAGCAGTGCGGACAGGAGGAACACTGAAGCTTTCTTT

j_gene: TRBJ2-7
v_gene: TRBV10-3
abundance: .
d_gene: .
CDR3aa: CAISEGSPYEQYF
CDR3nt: TGTGCCATCAGTGAGGGCAGTCCCTACGAGCAGTACTTC

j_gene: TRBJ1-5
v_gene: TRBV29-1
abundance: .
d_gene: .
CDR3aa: CSARQDYNQPQHF
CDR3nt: TGCAGCGCCCGACAGGACTACAATCAGCCCCAGCATTTT

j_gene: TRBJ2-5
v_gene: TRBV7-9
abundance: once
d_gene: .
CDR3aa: CASSFIAAEQETQYF
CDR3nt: TGTGCCAGCAGCTTTATAGCGGCGGAGCAAGAGACCCAGTACTTC